This TCR beta chain appears in the sequencing data of a study of shared clonotypes between healthy human individuals. Per the germline V gene, CDR1 is ENHRY and CDR2 is SYGVKD. The V end was cut by 4 bases, the J end by 2 bases, with 7 bases between. The CDR3 contains 13 residues. TCRdb's copy holds only in-frame clones and misses some; the assay was immunoSEQ multiplex PCR. The sample includes approximately 1.5 million clones, less than 99% of them seen just once. Source material: naive CD4+ T cells sorted from blood. Subset noted: CD45RA+ positively selected. This sequence was found in a man between 25 and 39 years old in good health. The rearrangement uses TRBV10-3 and TRBJ2-3; no clear D. CDR3 coding DNA: TGTGCCATCAGTGCTCTCGACACAGATACGCAGTATTTT. It specifies CAISALDTDTQYF.